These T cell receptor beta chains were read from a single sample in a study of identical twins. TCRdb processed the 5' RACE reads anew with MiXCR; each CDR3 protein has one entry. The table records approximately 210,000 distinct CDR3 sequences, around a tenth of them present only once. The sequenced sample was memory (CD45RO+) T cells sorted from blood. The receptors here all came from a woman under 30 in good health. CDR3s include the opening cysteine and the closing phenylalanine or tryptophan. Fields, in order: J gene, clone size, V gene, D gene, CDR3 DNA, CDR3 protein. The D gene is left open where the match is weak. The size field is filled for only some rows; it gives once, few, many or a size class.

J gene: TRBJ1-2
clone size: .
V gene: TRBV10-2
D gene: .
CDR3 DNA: TGCGCCAGCAGTGGGGACATCTCCCACTATGGCTACACCTTC
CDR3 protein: CASSGDISHYGYTF

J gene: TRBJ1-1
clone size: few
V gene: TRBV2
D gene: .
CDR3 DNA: TGTGCCAGCAGTGCGTCAGCCCATGAAGCTTTCTTT
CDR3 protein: CASSASAHEAFF

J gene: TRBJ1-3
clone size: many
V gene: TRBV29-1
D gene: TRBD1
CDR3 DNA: TGCAGCGTTGTCGACAGGGGCTCTGGAAACACCATATATTTT
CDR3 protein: CSVVDRGSGNTIYF

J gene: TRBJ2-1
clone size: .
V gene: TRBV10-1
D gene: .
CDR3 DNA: TGCGCCAGCAGTCCGGGCATGGTGACGCAGTTCTTC
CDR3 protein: CASSPGMVTQFF

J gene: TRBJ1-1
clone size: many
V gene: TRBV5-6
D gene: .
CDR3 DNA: TGTGCCAGCAGCTTGGTTCGGGCAGAACAAGCTTTCTTT
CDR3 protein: CASSLVRAEQAFF

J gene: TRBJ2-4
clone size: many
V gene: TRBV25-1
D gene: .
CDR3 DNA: TGTGCCAGCAGTGAGTCCCCGGCACAGGGTCCAACCAAAAACATTCAGTACTTC
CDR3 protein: CASSESPAQGPTKNIQYF

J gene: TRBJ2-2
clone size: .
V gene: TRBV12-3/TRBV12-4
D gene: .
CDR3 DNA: TGTGCCAGCAGTTTAGAGTGGGGGGAGCTGTTTTTT
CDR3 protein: CASSLEWGELFF

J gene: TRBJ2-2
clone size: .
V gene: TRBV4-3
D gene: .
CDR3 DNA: TGCGCCAGCAGCCAGGATTTTAACGGGGAGCTGTTTTTT
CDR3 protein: CASSQDFNGELFF

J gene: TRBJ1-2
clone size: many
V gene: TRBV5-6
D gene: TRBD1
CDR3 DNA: TGTGCCAGCTCCGGGACAGGGAGCCATGGCTACACCTTC
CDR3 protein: CASSGTGSHGYTF

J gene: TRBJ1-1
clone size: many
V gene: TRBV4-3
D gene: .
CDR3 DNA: TGCGCCAGCAGCCAAGATGGAGGTGGCACTGAAGCTTTCTTT
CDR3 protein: CASSQDGGGTEAFF

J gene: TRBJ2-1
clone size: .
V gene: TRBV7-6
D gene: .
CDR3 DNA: TGTGCCAGCAGCTTTGGGGCGTGGGACGGGAGCTCCTACAATGAGCAGTTCTTC
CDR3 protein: CASSFGAWDGSSYNEQFF

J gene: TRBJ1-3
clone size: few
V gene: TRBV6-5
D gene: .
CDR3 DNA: TGTGCCAGCAGTACTGAAGGAAACACCATATATTTT
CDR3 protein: CASSTEGNTIYF

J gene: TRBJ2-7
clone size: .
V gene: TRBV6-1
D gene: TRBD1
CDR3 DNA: TGTGCCAGCACCGGTAACAGGGGCTACGAGCAGTACTTC
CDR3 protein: CASTGNRGYEQYF

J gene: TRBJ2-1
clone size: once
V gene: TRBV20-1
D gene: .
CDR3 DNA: TGCAGTGCTAGAAAAAGGGACACAGCCAGGGTCAATGAGCAGTTCTTC
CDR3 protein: CSARKRDTARVNEQFF

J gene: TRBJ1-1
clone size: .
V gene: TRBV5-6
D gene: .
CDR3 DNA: TGTGCCAGCAGCTTGGTTTCGGTGAACACTGAAGCTTTCTTT
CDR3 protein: CASSLVSVNTEAFF

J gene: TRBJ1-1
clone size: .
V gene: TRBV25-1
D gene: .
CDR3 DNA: TGTGCCAGCAGGTCGGCGAACACTGAAGCTTTCTTT
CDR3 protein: CASRSANTEAFF

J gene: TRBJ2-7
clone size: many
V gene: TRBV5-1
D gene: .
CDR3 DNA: TGCGCCAGCAGCTTGGAAGTTAATATCTACGAGCAGTACTTC
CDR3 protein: CASSLEVNIYEQYF

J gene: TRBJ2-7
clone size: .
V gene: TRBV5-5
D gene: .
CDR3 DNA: TGTGCCAGCAGCTCGACGGGTCAGCAGTACTTC
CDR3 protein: CASSSTGQQYF

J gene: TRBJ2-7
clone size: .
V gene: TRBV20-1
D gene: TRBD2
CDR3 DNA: TGCAGTGCCCAAGAGCGGGGGGGCATCTACGAGCAGTACTTC
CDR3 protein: CSAQERGGIYEQYF

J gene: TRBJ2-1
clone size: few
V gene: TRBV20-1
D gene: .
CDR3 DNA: TGCAGTGCGTACCGGGACAAACCATCCTACAATGAGCAGTTCTTC
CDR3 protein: CSAYRDKPSYNEQFF

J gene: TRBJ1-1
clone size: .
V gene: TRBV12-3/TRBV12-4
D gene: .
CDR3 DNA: TGTGCCAGCAGTTCCCGCCATGGCGAAGCTTTCTTT
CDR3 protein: CASSSRHGEAFF

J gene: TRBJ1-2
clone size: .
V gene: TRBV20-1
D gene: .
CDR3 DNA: TGCAGTGCTAGAGAGGGAAATGGTCGTTACACCTTC
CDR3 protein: CSAREGNGRYTF

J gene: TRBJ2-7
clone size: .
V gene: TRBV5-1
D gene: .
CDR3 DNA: TGCGCCAGCAGCATGGACGTAGGCTACGAGCAGTACTTC
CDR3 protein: CASSMDVGYEQYF

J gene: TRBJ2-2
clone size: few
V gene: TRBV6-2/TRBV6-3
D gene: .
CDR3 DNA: TGTGCCAGCAGTTACTCGGGACAAAACACCGGGGAGCTGTTTTTT
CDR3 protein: CASSYSGQNTGELFF

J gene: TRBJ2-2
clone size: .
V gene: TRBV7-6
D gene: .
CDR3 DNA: TGTGCCAGCAGCTACCCCGCCCGGGACCGAGCGAACCCAGGGGAGCTGTTTTTT
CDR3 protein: CASSYPARDRANPGELFF

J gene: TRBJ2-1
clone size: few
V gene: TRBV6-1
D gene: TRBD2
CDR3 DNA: TGTGCCAGCAGCGAACTAGCGGGAGTCGGATCGAATGAGCAGTTCTTC
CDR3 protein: CASSELAGVGSNEQFF

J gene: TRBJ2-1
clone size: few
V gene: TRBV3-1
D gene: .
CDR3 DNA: TGTGCCAGCAGCCAAGGCCCTCCCGGGACTGGAATGCGGGGGCAGTTCTTC
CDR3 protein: CASSQGPPGTGMRGQFF

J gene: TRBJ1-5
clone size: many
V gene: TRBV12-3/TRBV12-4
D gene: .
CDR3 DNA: TGTGCCAGCACCCAGACAGGACGCAATCAGCCCCAGCATTTT
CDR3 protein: CASTQTGRNQPQHF

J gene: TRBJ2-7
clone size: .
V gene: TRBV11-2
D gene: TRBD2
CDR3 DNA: TGTGCCAGCAGCTTACGGCGCGGGAGAGACTACGAGCAGTACTTC
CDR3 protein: CASSLRRGRDYEQYF

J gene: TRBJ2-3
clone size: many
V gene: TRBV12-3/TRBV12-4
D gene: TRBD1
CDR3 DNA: TGTGCCAGCAGTAGGACAGGGTATTTCACAGATACGCAGTATTTT
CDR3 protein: CASSRTGYFTDTQYF

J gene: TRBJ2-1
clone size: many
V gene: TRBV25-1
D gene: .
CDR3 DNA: TGTGCCAGCAGTGGAAGACAGGCTAGCTCCTACAATGAGCAGTTCTTC
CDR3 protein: CASSGRQASSYNEQFF

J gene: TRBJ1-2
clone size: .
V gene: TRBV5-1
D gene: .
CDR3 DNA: TGCGCCAGCTCCACCGGGACATTTGATGGCTACACCTTC
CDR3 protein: CASSTGTFDGYTF

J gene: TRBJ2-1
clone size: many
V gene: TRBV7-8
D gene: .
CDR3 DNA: TGTGCCAGCAGCCCAGCGGCCCTCACCTACAATGAGCAGTTCTTC
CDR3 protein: CASSPAALTYNEQFF

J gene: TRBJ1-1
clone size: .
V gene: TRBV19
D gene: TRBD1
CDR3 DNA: TGTGCCAGTAGTAGGGACAGGGGGATCACTGAAGCTTTCTTT
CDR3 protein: CASSRDRGITEAFF

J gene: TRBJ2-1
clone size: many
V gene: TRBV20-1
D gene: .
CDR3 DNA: TGCAGTGCTGGGACTTCCCCCTCCTACAATGAGCAGTTCTTC
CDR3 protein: CSAGTSPSYNEQFF

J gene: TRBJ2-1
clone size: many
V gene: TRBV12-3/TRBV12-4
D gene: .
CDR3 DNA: TGTGCCAGCAGTTTATTGAGCTCCTACAATGAGCAGTTCTTC
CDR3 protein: CASSLLSSYNEQFF

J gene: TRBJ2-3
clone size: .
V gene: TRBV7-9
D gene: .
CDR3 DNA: TGTGCCAGCAGCTTAGCAAGGGTAGGTGGAACAGATACGCAGTATTTT
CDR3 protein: CASSLARVGGTDTQYF

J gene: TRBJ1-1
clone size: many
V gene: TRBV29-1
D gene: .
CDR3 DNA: TGCAGCGTTGACCCCCATGCAGGGCGCACTGAAGCTTTCTTT
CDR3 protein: CSVDPHAGRTEAFF

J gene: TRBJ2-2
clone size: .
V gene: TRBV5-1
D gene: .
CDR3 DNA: TGCGCCAGCAGCTTGGTTAGGAACACCGGGGAGCTGTTTTTT
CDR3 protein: CASSLVRNTGELFF

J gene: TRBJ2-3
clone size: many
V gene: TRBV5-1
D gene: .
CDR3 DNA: TGCGCCAGCAGCTTCGAGGGGAGCACAGATACGCAGTATTTT
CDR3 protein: CASSFEGSTDTQYF

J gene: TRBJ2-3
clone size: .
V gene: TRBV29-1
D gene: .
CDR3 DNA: TGCAGCGGCCGGAGGGGGGCTAGCACAGATACGCAGTATTTT
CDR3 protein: CSGRRGASTDTQYF

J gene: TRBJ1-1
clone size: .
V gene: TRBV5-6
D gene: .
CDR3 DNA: TGTGCCAGCAGCTTCGGGGGGCCTAAGAGAAACACTGAAGCTTTCTTT
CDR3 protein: CASSFGGPKRNTEAFF

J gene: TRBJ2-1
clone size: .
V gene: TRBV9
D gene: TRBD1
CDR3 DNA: TGTGCCAGCAGCGTTTCCGGGACAGGGATCCCCCGTGAGCAGTTCTTC
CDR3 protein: CASSVSGTGIPREQFF

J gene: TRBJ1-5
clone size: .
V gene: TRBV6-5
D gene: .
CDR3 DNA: TGTGCCAGCAGTTCTACCGGCGGAACCAATCAGCCCCAGCATTTT
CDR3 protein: CASSSTGGTNQPQHF

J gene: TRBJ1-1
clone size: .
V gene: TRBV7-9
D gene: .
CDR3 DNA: TGTGCCAGCAGCTTACCTACAGAGAACACTGAAGCTTTCTTT
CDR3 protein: CASSLPTENTEAFF

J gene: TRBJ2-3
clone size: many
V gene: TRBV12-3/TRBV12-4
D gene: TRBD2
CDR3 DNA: TGTGCCAGCAGGAGGGGACTAGCGGGGTCCACAGATACGCAGTATTTT
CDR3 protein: CASRRGLAGSTDTQYF

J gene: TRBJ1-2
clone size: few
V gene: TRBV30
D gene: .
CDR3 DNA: TGTGCCTGGAGTCAGACTTCGGTGGGCTATGGCTACACCTTC
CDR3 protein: CAWSQTSVGYGYTF

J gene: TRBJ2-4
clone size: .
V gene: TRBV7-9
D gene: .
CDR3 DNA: TGTGCCAGCAGCTTAGAAGCATACATTCAGTACTTC
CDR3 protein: CASSLEAYIQYF

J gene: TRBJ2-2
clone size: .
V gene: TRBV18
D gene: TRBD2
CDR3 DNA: TGTGCCAGCTCACCTAACCGACTAGCGGCCGCCGGGGAGCTGTTTTTT
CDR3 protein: CASSPNRLAAAGELFF

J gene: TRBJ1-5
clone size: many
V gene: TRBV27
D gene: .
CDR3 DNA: TGTGCCAGCAGCCCCGTCGGTGGGCCCCAGCATTTT
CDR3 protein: CASSPVGGPQHF

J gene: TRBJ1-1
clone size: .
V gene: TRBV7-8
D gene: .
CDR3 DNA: TGTGCCAGCACCCCACTTCGGGGCAGGTCTGAAGCTTTCTTT
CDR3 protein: CASTPLRGRSEAFF

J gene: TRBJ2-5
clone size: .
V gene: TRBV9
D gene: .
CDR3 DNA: TGTGCCAGCAGCGCCGCGGAGGGACAGACCCAGTACTTC
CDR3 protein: CASSAAEGQTQYF

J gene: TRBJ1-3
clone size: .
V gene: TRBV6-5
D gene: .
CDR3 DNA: TGTGCCAGCAGTTACTCTCCTGGAAACACCATATATTTT
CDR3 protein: CASSYSPGNTIYF

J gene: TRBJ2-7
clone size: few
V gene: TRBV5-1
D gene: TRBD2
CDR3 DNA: TGCGCCAGCAGTCTTGGGGTGTTCGGGGGGGCAATCTACGAGCAGTACTTC
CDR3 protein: CASSLGVFGGAIYEQYF

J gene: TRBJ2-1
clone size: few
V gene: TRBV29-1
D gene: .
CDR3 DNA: TGCAGCGTTGGAGGGTACCTATGGAATGAGCAGTTCTTC
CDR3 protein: CSVGGYLWNEQFF